The following is a T cell receptor beta chain sequence with its context. This sample stems from a study of blood T cell repertoires in COVID-19. The CDR3 loop spans 16 amino acids. Trimming left V 0 bases short and J 0 bases short, with 10 bases between. Germline CDR1 is SGHKS and CDR2 is YYEKEE (reference sequence). Repertoires were generated with immunoSEQ multiplex PCR, while TCRdb's copy carries only in-frame clones and drops some. The sample records 100,000 or so clones, roughly 92% being singletons. V gene TRBV5-5 combines with J gene TRBJ1-5, with a weak D call TRBD1 (6 bases). The sequencing input was peripheral blood. The source is a woman between 50 and 59 years old with COVID-19, enrolled during active disease. The CDR3 nucleotides are TGTGCCAGCAGCTTGGCGGGACATATTAGCAATCAGCCCCAGCATTTT. It specifies CASSLAGHISNQPQHF.